The source of this T cell receptor beta chain is a study of cytomegalovirus exposure and HLA in healthy donors. At the level of the study: The 666 first-cohort repertoires shared a platform with the 120 or so validation repertoires, as reported in a later analysis.

The CDR3 is made up of 15 amino acids. V lost 2 bases to trimming and J lost 4 bases, with 9 bases between them. Per the germline V gene, CDR1 is MGHRA and CDR2 is YSYEKL. Concerning this clone itself: Its specificity is not known.

Generated by immunoSEQ multiplex PCR, the TCRdb table keeps only in-frame clones and is missing some. The table has roughly 130,000 clones, just under 90% seen once. Findings of the study overall: Cytomegalovirus-associated TCR beta chains were listed, numbering some 180. The study found most TCR sequences rare, yet found some public TCRs in many donors.

The chain has TRBV4-1 and TRBJ2-6; a weak D match, TRBD1 (5 bases). The sample was PBMCs. This clonotype was obtained from a man aged 30 to 45 in good health and CMV-seronegative. CDR3 sequence: CASSQQGSGANVLTF. The CDR3 region has the DNA TGCGCCAGCAGCCAACAGGGTTCCGGGGCCAACGTCCTGACTTTC.